This passage covers 26 T cell receptor beta chains from one sample sequenced in a study of beta chain features in type 1 diabetes. Study-wide results and limits: Shortening of TCRB CDR3s, moderate but significant, appeared in all four CD4+ subsets of Type 1 diabetes patients.

These TCRs' antigens remain unknown. Expressed TCRB transcripts were sequenced because the entire RNA isolate underwent reverse transcription. The protocol was immunoSEQ multiplex PCR, while the TCRdb copy is restricted to in-frame clones and leaves out a portion. The repertoire holds over 650,000 clones, with more than 13% as singletons. Material for sequencing was naive CD4+ T cells from blood. Source of these receptors: a man aged 18 to 30 with type 1 diabetes.

This clone has a handful of counts. The gene calls are TRBV7-9 and TRBJ2-5; tentative D call: TRBD2 (5 bases). V lost 6 bases, J lost 3 bases, and 14 bases lay in between. Germline V lookup: CDR1 SEHNR, CDR2 FQNEAQ (reference sequence). CDR3 length equals 14 residues. The chain's CDR3 is CASSFPGSKETQYF. DNA of the CDR3: TGTGCCAGCAGTTTTCCGGGATCGAAAGAGACCCAGTACTTC.

This clone was seen a handful of times. The chain has TRBV7-3 and TRBJ1-4; 7 nucleotides agree with TRBD1. This CDR3 is 13 amino acids long. The J segment lost 5 bases and the V segment lost 11 bases, leaving 8 bases of the junction unmatched. Per the germline V gene, CDR1 is SGHTA and CDR2 is FQGTGA. The CDR3: CALPGQRNEKLFF. The DNA for the CDR3 is TGTGCCTTGCCGGGACAGCGCAATGAAAAACTGTTTTTT. The variable domain in full, with the rest retrieved from reference TRBV7-3 and TRBJ1-4, is GAGVSQTPSNKVTEKGKYVELRCDPISGHTALYWYRQSLGQGPEFLIYFQGTGAADDSGLPNDRFFAVRPEGSVSTLKIQRTERGDSAVYLCALPGQRNEKLFFGSGTQLSVL.

The V call is TRBV28, the J call TRBJ2-7; the D gene is possibly TRBD1 (6 bases). Trimming shortened V by 5 bases and J by 0 bases, and 23 bases separated the two germline ends. CDR1 and CDR2 (germline): MDHEN, SYDVKM. This CDR3 is 18 amino acids long. The CDR3 bases are TGTGCCAGCAGTCCGACAGGACCTGGGGGTAAGAGCTCCTACGAGCAGTACTTC. This translates into CASSPTGPGGKSSYEQYF.

This clone has more than one count but fewer than ten. V usage is TRBV6-5 and J usage is TRBJ2-1; weak D call: TRBD1 (5 bases). CDR3 size: 14 residues. Trimming removed 7 bases from V and 3 bases from J, with 13 bases in between. Per germline, CDR1 MNHEY and CDR2 SVGAGI. The CDR3, as DNA: TGTGCCAGCACCTCTGGGGCTCTCTACAATGAGCAGTTCTTC. Translating gives CASTSGALYNEQFF.

This clone came up a few times. Other DNA sequences in the sample encode the same CDR3. CDR3 in amino acids: CASSQDRNQPQHF. CDR3 DNA sequence: TGCGCCAGCAGCCAAGATAGGAATCAGCCCCAGCATTTT. This chain joins TRBV4-3 and TRBJ1-5; D is undetermined. The V end lost 0 bases, the J end lost 4 bases, and 4 bases lay between the germline ends. This CDR3 spans 13 amino acids. CDR1 and CDR2 from the germline V gene are LGHNA and YSLEER.

The rearrangement links TRBV9 to TRBJ1-2; D perhaps matches TRBD1 (5 bases). CDR1 is SGDLS and CDR2 is YYNGEE in the germline V gene. The CDR3 is made up of 13 amino acids. The V and J ends lost 3 bases and 7 bases respectively, with 13 bases between them. The DNA of the CDR3 is TGTGCCAGCAGCGACGGGACTAGACGTGGCTACACCTTC. This encodes CASSDGTRRGYTF.

The rearrangement joins TRBV7-8 to TRBJ1-6, with no clear D. The germline gives CDR1 SGHVS, CDR2 FQNEAQ. This CDR3 contains 16 residues. Trimming pared 4 bases from V and 5 bases from J, leaving 15 bases between. In DNA, the CDR3 is TGTGCCAGCAGCTCGAATTTCCTCCAGAATAATTCACCCCTCCACTTT. Its translation is CASSSNFLQNNSPLHF.

This chain connects TRBV29-1 to TRBJ2-5; 11 bases match TRBD1. The end of the DNA is better explained by TRBJ2-7, so the J call may be wrong. The CDR3 covers 12 residues. The germline CDR1 and CDR2 sequences are SQVTM and ANQGSEA. CDR3 in amino acids: CSAGQGAYEQYF. In DNA, the CDR3 is TGCAGCGCGGGACAGGGGGCCTACGAGCAGTACTTC.

This clone was recorded a few times. The rearrangement uses TRBV7-2 and TRBJ2-1, with D possibly TRBD1 on 6 matching bases. The germline gives CDR1 SGHTA, CDR2 FQGNSA. The V end lost 0 bases, the J end lost 4 bases, and 10 bases lay between the germline ends. This CDR3 is 15 amino acids long. CDR3: CASSLARTEYNEQFF. The DNA of the CDR3 is TGTGCCAGCAGCTTAGCGAGGACAGAGTACAATGAGCAGTTCTTC.

This clone occurred many times. The V and J genes are TRBV4-1 and TRBJ2-6; D perhaps matches TRBD2 (6 bases). In germline, CDR1 is MGHRA, CDR2 YSYEKL. V was shortened by 5 bases and J by 0 bases, with 8 bases between the two germline ends. This CDR3 has 15 residues. The CDR3 nucleotides read TGCGCCAGCAGCGCGGAGGGCTCTGGGGCCAACGTCCTGACTTTC. Its protein is CASSAEGSGANVLTF.

V gene TRBV6-5 combines with J gene TRBJ2-7, with 7 bases matching TRBD2. V shed 6 bases and J 6 bases; nucleotides not matched to a gene: 5. This CDR3 is 12 amino acids long. CDR1 and CDR2 from the germline V gene are MNHEY and SVGAGI. CDR3: CASRATSSEQYF. CDR3 sequence (DNA): TGTGCCAGCAGGGCGACTAGCTCCGAGCAGTACTTC.

A few counts support this clone. The chain recombines TRBV29-1 with TRBJ2-2, with D possibly TRBD1 on 5 matching bases. This CDR3 is built from 13 residues. The V end was cut by 2 bases, the J end by 6 bases, with 10 bases between. Germline-derived CDR1 and CDR2 are SQVTM and ANQGSEA. The CDR3 nucleotides read TGCAGCGTTGAAATACAGGCGGCCGGGGAGCTGTTTTTT. This gives the protein CSVEIQAAGELFF.

This clone was seen more than once but under ten times. CDR3 DNA sequence: TGTGCCAGCAGTTTGGGGCTCAGGGCGGGGACAGATACGCAGTATTTT. Encoded protein: CASSLGLRAGTDTQYF. V is TRBV27 and J is TRBJ2-3; the D gene is possibly TRBD2 (6 bases). CDR1 and CDR2 from the germline V gene are MNHEY and SMNVEV (reference sequence). The CDR3 consists of 16 residues. Trimming left V 3 bases short and J 3 bases short, with 16 bases between.

This clone was detected a few times. This chain links TRBV7-2 with TRBJ2-5; 7 bases agree with TRBD2. The trim removed 5 bases at V and 4 bases at J, leaving 10 bases unmatched. The CDR3 loop spans 15 amino acids. In germline, CDR1 is SGHTA, CDR2 FQGNSA. CDR3 region: CASSISGNRGETQYF. Here the CDR3 DNA reads TGTGCCAGCAGCATAAGCGGGAATAGGGGAGAGACCCAGTACTTC.

A note on this clone: Additional DNA sequences in this sample encode the identical CDR3. The rearrangement links TRBV28 to TRBJ2-3; D is uncertain. In germline, CDR1 is MDHEN, CDR2 SYDVKM. CDR3 length: 11 amino acids. The V gene lost 6 bases and the J gene lost 1 base, with 2 bases spanning the gap. The CDR3: CASRGTDTQYF. The DNA of the CDR3 is TGTGCCAGCAGGGGCACAGATACGCAGTATTTT.

There are a few counts of this clone. The V gene is TRBV30, the J gene TRBJ2-1, with 8 bases matching TRBD2. CDR1 is GTSNPN, CDR2 SVGIG, per germline (reference sequence). The CDR3 has 15 amino acids. With 2 bases clipped from V and 12 bases from J, the junction kept 15 bases outside the gene matches. The CDR3 region is CAWSPAPGLGYWQFF. For the CDR3, the DNA is TGTGCCTGGAGTCCGGCACCGGGACTAGGATATTGGCAGTTCTTC.

The chain recombines TRBV19 with TRBJ1-2; TRBD1 matches 8 bases. With 8 bases clipped from V and 4 bases from J, the junction kept 9 bases outside the gene matches. This CDR3 region has 14 residues. The germline V gene encodes CDR1 LNHDA and CDR2 SQIVND (reference sequence). CDR3 region: CASDSRGHGYGYTF. The CDR3 nucleotides are TGTGCCAGTGACTCCAGGGGGCACGGCTATGGCTACACCTTC. The variable domain in full, completed from reference TRBV19 and TRBJ1-2, reads DGGITQSPKYLFRKEGQNVTLSCEQNLNHDAMYWYRQDPGQGLRLIYYSQIVNDFQKGDIAEGYSVSREKKESFPLTVTSAQKNPTAFYLCASDSRGHGYGYTFGSGTRLTVV.

This clone was detected only a few times. The V gene is TRBV7-9, the J gene TRBJ2-7; no clear D. This CDR3 is built from 11 residues. Germline values: CDR1 SEHNR, CDR2 FQNEAQ (reference sequence). V was cut by 5 bases and J by 4 bases, with 6 bases left in between. The DNA for the CDR3 is TGTGCCAGCAGCACCTTATACGAGCAGTACTTC. Encoded protein: CASSTLYEQYF.

V gene TRBV7-3 combines with J gene TRBJ1-1; D gene uncertain. CDR3 length equals 15 residues. Trimming shortened V by 2 bases and J by 0 bases, and 10 bases separated the two germline ends. Germline V gene sequence: CDR1 SGHTA, CDR2 FQGTGA. The CDR3 region has the DNA TGTGCCAGCAGCTTATTAGGTGGGATGAACACTGAAGCTTTCTTT. Amino acids: CASSLLGGMNTEAFF.

This clone turned up a few times. The rearrangement links TRBV30 to TRBJ1-2; 8 bases fit TRBD1. This CDR3 region has 13 residues. CDR1 is GTSNPN, CDR2 SVGIG, per germline (reference sequence). V lost 4 bases and J lost 7; bases outside the gene matches: 8. For the CDR3, the DNA is TGTGCCTGGACAGGACAGGGACCCTTTGGCTACACCTTC. Protein: CAWTGQGPFGYTF.

DNA of the CDR3: TGTGCCAGCAGTGATGAGACATTAGGGGCCAACGTCCTGACTTTC. Its translation is CASSDETLGANVLTF. The chain carries TRBV2 and TRBJ2-6, with D hard to call. This CDR3 is 15 amino acids long. CDR1 and CDR2 from the germline V gene are SNHLY and FYNNEI. V shed 3 bases and J shed 4 bases, with 10 bases lying between them.

The rearrangement links TRBV5-1 to TRBJ2-7, with 9 bases aligning to TRBD1. Germline V gives CDR1 SGHRS, CDR2 YFSETQ. The ends lost 4 bases at V and 6 bases at J; junction bases unmatched: 8. The CDR3 sequence is 14 residues long. CDR3 loop: CASSGGQGLVEQYF. In DNA form, the CDR3 reads TGCGCCAGCAGCGGGGGACAGGGCTTGGTCGAGCAGTACTTC.

This clone appeared a few times. The chain uses TRBV6-5 and TRBJ2-7, with D maybe TRBD1 (7 bases). The CDR3 has 16 residues. In germline, CDR1 is MNHEY, CDR2 SVGAGI. The ends were cut back, 3 bases at V and 2 bases at J, with 17 bases in the middle. CDR3 bases: TGTGCCAGCAGTTATAATGGAGGGGGCATACCCTACGAGCAGTACTTC. Protein product: CASSYNGGGIPYEQYF.

The rearrangement uses TRBV7-3 and TRBJ2-3; D is undetermined. This CDR3 is 14 amino acids long. Germline values: CDR1 SGHTA, CDR2 FQGTGA. V lost 1 base to trimming and J lost 0 bases, with 5 bases between them. CDR3 coding DNA: TGTGCCAGCAGCTTAAGTCGGAGCACAGATACGCAGTATTTT. It encodes CASSLSRSTDTQYF.

A few counts support this clone. This chain links TRBV14 with TRBJ2-7, with a possible D match to TRBD1 (6 bases). Germline CDR1 reads SGHDN; CDR2 reads FVKESK. This CDR3 has 14 residues. Trimming stripped 0 bases from V and 3 bases from J, with 9 bases between. In nucleotides, the CDR3 is TGTGCCAGCAGCCAAGAGGGACAATACTACGAGCAGTACTTC. Protein product: CASSQEGQYYEQYF.

This clone was found a few times. The chain couples TRBV6-1 to TRBJ1-1; D is unclear. This CDR3 spans 12 amino acids. V was clipped by 5 bases and J by 4 bases, with 8 bases between them. CDR1 is MNHNS and CDR2 is SASEGT in the germline V gene. This CDR3 reads CASSPLLTEAFF. The DNA of the CDR3 is TGTGCCAGCAGTCCTCTTCTCACTGAAGCTTTCTTT.